Sequencing of this T cell receptor beta chain was carried out in a study of OX40 agonist ivuxolimab in advanced cancers. Across the whole study: Ivuxolimab, which is an agonistic anti-OX40 (CD134) antibody, was administered to the patients. The dose-escalation group included hepatocellular carcinoma, melanoma, renal cell carcinoma and head and neck cancer.

Peripheral blood came from all dose cohorts at three timepoints. This clone was picked up one time. Its specificity is not known. Using immunoSEQ multiplex PCR, the repertoire was profiled, and TCRdb retains in-frame clones only, with some absent. The table lists about 36,000 clones, approximately 79% of them singletons. This CDR3 comprises 14 residues. V gave up 5 bases and J gave up 2 bases; unmatched junction bases: 7. Germline CDR1 GTSNPN, CDR2 SVGIG (reference sequence). Study results and limitations: In the 0.1 to 3.0 mg/kg range, CD4+ and CD8+ blood T cells had expanded clonally by week 6.

Material: CD4+ or CD8+ T cells sorted from blood, obtained in a trial of the OX40 agonist ivuxolimab. The V call is TRBV30, the J call TRBJ2-7; 9 nucleotides agree with TRBD1. This TCR was recovered from an adult with an advanced solid tumor such as melanoma, head and neck, liver or kidney cancer. CDR3 loop: CAWGVGQGAYEQYF. The DNA of the CDR3 is TGTGCCTGGGGAGTGGGACAGGGAGCCTACGAGCAGTACTTC. Full variable domain (rest looked up from reference TRBV30 and TRBJ2-7): SQTIHQWPATLVQPVGSPLSLECTVEGTSNPNLYWYRQAAGRGLQLLFYSVGIGQISSEVPQNLSASRPQDRQFILSSKKLLLSDSGFYLCAWGVGQGAYEQYFGPGTRLTVT.